A selection of T cell receptor beta chains follows, all from one sample in a study of neurological immune-mediated disorders. Each CDR3 protein gets one entry after TCRdb re-called the 5' RACE reads with MiXCR. Among fewer than 25,000 distinct CDR3 sequences listed, around an eighth were seen once. Sequences were obtained from PBMCs. The receptors here all came from a woman aged 40 to 50 with HTLV-1-associated myelopathy (HAM/TSP). The conserved cysteine and the conserved F or W are not part of the CDR3 here. D genes are given only for firm matches.

cdr3_aa v_call d_call
SAEPGLTVSYNEQF TRBV20-1 TRBD2
ASSFPGTEAF TRBV7-6 .
ASSLPGTVYAF TRBV5-6 TRBD1
ASIFSLYGYT TRBV12-3/TRBV12-4 .
ASSLMGQGGETQY TRBV5-1 .
SVGGGDTEAL TRBV29-1 .
SASLGLAGAETQY TRBV20-1 TRBD2
ASSLDGGARNTQY TRBV5-1 TRBD2
SARDYGYT TRBV20-1 .
ASGNPGTQNTGELF TRBV5-1 .
ATSRDLLGASDTQY TRBV15 .
ASSLRTDQETQY TRBV5-5 .
SVATGTGKNYGYT TRBV29-1 TRBD1
ASSHLGQGVYNEQF TRBV3-1 TRBD1
SASPARQPQH TRBV20-1 .
ASSWTSLTGGELF TRBV7-3 TRBD2
ASSPGGRNEQF TRBV10-2 .
SAFLGASQETQY TRBV20-1 .
ASSQRTNEKLF TRBV4-2 .
ASSPAKGYNEQF TRBV3-1 .
ASSQDPPDTQY TRBV4-1 .
ASSESGTDTQY TRBV10-1 .
ASSPLGHYEQY TRBV27 .
ASSIQASHTEAF TRBV5-5 .
SASVSALIGTEAF TRBV20-1 .
SARPGADNEQF TRBV20-1 .
ASSFGQQTPYT TRBV5-1 .
ASSGGFPYEQY TRBV18 .
ASRTVLAGAPAY TRBV7-2 TRBD2
ASSSPDKDYQETQY TRBV3-1 .
ASSAISGSYTDTQY TRBV5-1 .
ASSLDGAGDTDTQY TRBV5-1 TRBD2
ASSLSWQQETQY TRBV7-3 .
ASNSGRGYEQY TRBV25-1 .
ASSYFGGTLNYGYT TRBV6-5 .